The sequence of this T cell receptor beta chain was determined in a study of molecular identifiers for immune sequencing clone quantification. General study results and limits: Clones above 20 RNA copies held over 99% of effector molecules, under 1% in naive cells.

This clonotype was detected a few times. Its antigen is still unknown. This CDR3 is built from 14 residues. V lost 0 bases and J 5 bases, leaving 12 bases between the germline ends. Germline CDR1 SGDLS, CDR2 YYNGEE. Previously reported methods and listed TCR primers produced the bulk TCR libraries. TCRdb itself ran the PCR reads through MiXCR, one entry per CDR3 protein. This table has hundreds of thousands of distinct CDR3 sequences, about 25% appearing once. This rearrangement joins TRBV9 to TRBJ2-7, with D uncertain. This clonotype originated in a human donor in good health. Some libraries in this study had Jurkat cell RNA spiked in. The source material was naive CD8+ T cells from blood, with Jurkat cell RNA spiked in. The subset denotes: FACS-sorted CD8+CD4-CCR7+CD45RA+ naive T cells. CDR3: CASSVGLGWDEQYF. DNA of the CDR3: TGTGCCAGCAGCGTAGGATTGGGTTGGGACGAGCAGTACTTC.